These 9 T cell receptor beta chains were all obtained from the same sample, sequenced in a study of T cell responses to AZD1222 COVID-19 vaccine. Profiling relied on immunoSEQ multiplex PCR, and the TCRdb table lists in-frame clones only, not all of them. Altogether about 150,000 clones are present, 90% to 95% being singletons, with the ten largest covering 1.5% to 2%. The sequences come from peripheral blood, collected on day 0 of AZD1222 vaccination. The receptors were gathered from an adult in good health.

The chain recombines TRBV19 with TRBJ2-3; either TRBD1 or TRBD2 may fit D (5 bases each). This CDR3 has 15 residues. The V end was cut by 2 bases, the J end by 6 bases, with 15 bases between. Germline V gene sequence: CDR1 LNHDA, CDR2 SQIVND (reference sequence). The CDR3 is CASSIRGRSVDTQYF. CDR3 nucleotide sequence: TGTGCCAGTAGTATACGGGGACGGTCGGTCGATACGCAGTATTTT.

The table lists this clone with a count of one. The J gene is TRBJ1-1, the V gene TRBV7-9; no clear D. Germline assignment: CDR1 SEHNR and CDR2 FQNEAQ (reference sequence). This CDR3 region has 11 residues. The germline V and J ends were trimmed by 3 bases and 4 bases, with 3 bases remaining between them. CDR3 coding DNA: TGTGCCAGCAGCTTCGGCACTGAAGCTTTCTTT. The encoded protein is CASSFGTEAFF.

The rearrangement uses TRBV24-1 and TRBJ2-1, with 10 positions matching TRBD1. The V and J ends lost 3 bases and 6 bases, in that order; junction bases with no gene match: 7. This CDR3 is built from 16 residues. Germline CDR1 reads KGHDR; CDR2 reads SFDVKD. The CDR3 protein is CATSDLGQGVVNEQFF. The CDR3 nucleotides read TGTGCCACCAGTGATCTCGGACAGGGGGTGGTCAATGAGCAGTTCTTC.

The rearrangement links TRBV11-2 to TRBJ1-4; possibly TRBD1 for D (5 bases). The CDR3 extends over 14 amino acids. V was clipped by 5 bases and J by 7 bases, with 14 bases between them. Germline assignment: CDR1 SGHAT and CDR2 FQNNGV. CDR3 protein: CASSQIRVGEKLFF. Written as DNA, the CDR3 is TGTGCCAGCAGCCAAATCAGGGTTGGTGAAAAACTGTTTTTT. Full variable domain (rest looked up from reference TRBV11-2 and TRBJ1-4): EAGVAQSPRYKIIEKRQSVAFWCNPISGHATLYWYQQILGQGPKLLIQFQNNGVVDDSQLPKDRFSAERLKGVDSTLKIQPAKLEDSAVYLCASSQIRVGEKLFFGSGTQLSVL.

This clone was found once. J is TRBJ2-4 and V is TRBV3-1 (or the pseudogene TRBV3-2); 8 bases are shared with TRBD1. This CDR3 comprises 16 residues. Germline V lookup: CDR1 LGHDT, CDR2 YNNKEL (reference sequence). The junction had 7 bases not matched to a gene; V was cut back by 5 bases and J by 1 base. The CDR3 DNA reads TGTGCCAGCAGCACAGGGGGGAGTATCGCCAAAAACATTCAGTACTTC. Its translation is CASSTGGSIAKNIQYF.

This clone was recorded a few times. This rearrangement joins TRBV11-2 to TRBJ1-4; D may be TRBD1 (5 bases). The CDR3 runs to 18 residues. Germline CDR1 SGHAT, CDR2 FQNNGV. Between the trimmed V and J ends, which lost 5 bases and 7 bases, there was a span of 26 bases. The CDR3 reads CASSPPPGTYYPGEKLFF. DNA of the CDR3: TGTGCCAGCAGCCCCCCACCCGGGACCTACTATCCTGGTGAAAAACTGTTTTTT.

V usage is TRBV4-1 and J usage is TRBJ2-1; 7 bases align to TRBD1. CDR3 length equals 15 residues. CDR1 is MGHRA and CDR2 is YSYEKL in the germline V gene. V lost 4 bases, J lost 1 base, and 4 bases stayed unmatched. CDR3 sequence: CASSRGTDSYNEQFF. CDR3 sequence (DNA): TGCGCCAGCAGCCGAGGGACAGATTCCTACAATGAGCAGTTCTTC.

This clone was seen only once. The genes are TRBV15 and TRBJ1-2; perhaps TRBD1 as D (6 bases). There are 15 residues in the CDR3. CDR1 LNHNV and CDR2 YYDKDF come from the germline V gene (reference sequence). V lost 5 bases and J 8 bases, leaving 21 bases between the germline ends. The CDR3 nucleotides are TGTGCCACCAGCGAAGGACAGCTCCGTGTGGGCGGCTACACCTTC. Its translation is CATSEGQLRVGGYTF.

The chain employs TRBV2 and TRBJ1-5, with TRBD1 matching 12 bases. V was pared by 6 bases and J by 7 bases, with 7 bases of the junction left unmatched. The CDR3 is 15 residues long. Germline V gives CDR1 SNHLY, CDR2 FYNNEI. CDR3 sequence (DNA): TGTGCCAGCAGGCTAGGGACAGGGGGCGGACAGCCCCAGCATTTT. Amino acids: CASRLGTGGGQPQHF.